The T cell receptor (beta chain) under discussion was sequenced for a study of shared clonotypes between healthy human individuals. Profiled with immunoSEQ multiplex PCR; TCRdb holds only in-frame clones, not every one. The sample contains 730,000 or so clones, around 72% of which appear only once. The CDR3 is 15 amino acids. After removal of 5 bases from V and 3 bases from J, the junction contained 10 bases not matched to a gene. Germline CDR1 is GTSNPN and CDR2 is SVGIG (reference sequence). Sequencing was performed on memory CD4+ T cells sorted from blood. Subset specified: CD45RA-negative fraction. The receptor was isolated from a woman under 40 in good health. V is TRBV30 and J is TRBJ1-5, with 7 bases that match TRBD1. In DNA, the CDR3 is TGTGCCTGGGGCCCCAAGACAGGGTACAATCAGCCCCAGCATTTT. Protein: CAWGPKTGYNQPQHF.